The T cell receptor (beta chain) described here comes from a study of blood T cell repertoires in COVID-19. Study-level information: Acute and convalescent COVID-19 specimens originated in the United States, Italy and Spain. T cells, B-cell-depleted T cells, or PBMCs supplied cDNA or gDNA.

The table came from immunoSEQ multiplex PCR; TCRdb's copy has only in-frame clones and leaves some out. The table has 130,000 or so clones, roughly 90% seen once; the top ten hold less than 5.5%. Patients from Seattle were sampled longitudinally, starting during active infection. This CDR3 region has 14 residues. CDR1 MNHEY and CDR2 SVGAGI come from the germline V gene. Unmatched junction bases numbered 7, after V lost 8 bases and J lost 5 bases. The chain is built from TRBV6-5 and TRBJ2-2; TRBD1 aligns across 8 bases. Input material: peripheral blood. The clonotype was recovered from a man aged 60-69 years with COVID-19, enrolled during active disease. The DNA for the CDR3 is TGTGCCAGCCGCACCCACAGGGGGACCGGGGAGCTGTTTTTT. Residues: CASRTHRGTGELFF.